Listed below are T cell receptor beta chains from one sample, sequenced in a study of vaccination and CD4 T cells after COVID-19. From the PCR reads, TCRdb called clonotypes with MiXCR, one entry per CDR3 protein. Counted here are roughly 20,000 distinct CDR3 sequences, over 35% occurring once; the ten biggest clones make up about 18%. What these receptors recognize is not known. The starting material was CD4+ T cells from blood, cultured in vitro, obtained before SARS-CoV-2 vaccination. The receptors were sampled from a human donor who received a COVID-19 vaccine. Each CDR3 is given with its conserved first and last residue. The order of the fields is clone size, J gene, D gene, V gene, CDR3 protein, CDR3 DNA. D genes are given only for firm matches. The size entry is marked missing in some rows and otherwise reads once, few, many or a size class.

>-|TRBJ2-3|-|TRBV7-2
CASTGVFGNTQYF
TGTGCCAGCACTGGGGTATTTGGAAATACGCAGTATTTT
>-|TRBJ1-3|-|TRBV18
CASSPRENSGNTIYF
TGTGCCAGCTCACCAAGAGAGAACTCTGGAAACACCATATATTTT
>few|TRBJ2-3|-|TRBV20-1
CSATTLGDTQYF
TGCAGTGCTACAACCCTCGGAGATACGCAGTATTTT
>-|TRBJ2-7|-|TRBV20-1
CSAQGRGISYEQYF
TGCAGTGCCCAAGGAAGGGGTATCTCCTACGAGCAGTACTTC
>-|TRBJ1-3|-|TRBV6-4
CALGGSGNTIYF
TGTGCCCTGGGGGGCTCTGGAAACACCATATATTTT
>-|TRBJ1-4|-|TRBV19
CASSTLQQGWGEKLFF
TGTGCCAGTAGTACCCTCCAACAGGGATGGGGCGAAAAACTGTTTTTT
>medium-sized|TRBJ1-2|-|TRBV19
CASAYSTGYYGYTF
TGTGCCAGTGCATATTCCACAGGGTACTATGGCTACACCTTC
>-|TRBJ2-3|TRBD1|TRBV20-1
CSAHQMRQGMGTDTQYF
TGCAGTGCCCATCAGATGAGACAGGGGATGGGCACAGATACGCAGTATTTT
>-|TRBJ2-1|-|TRBV20-1
CSARRAEDYNEQFF
TGCAGTGCTAGACGAGCGGAAGACTACAATGAGCAGTTCTTC
>-|TRBJ1-2|-|TRBV15
CATSRDYRSPYGYTF
TGTGCCACCAGCAGAGATTATCGGTCTCCCTATGGCTACACCTTC
>few|TRBJ2-3|-|TRBV27
CASSLGAWDTQYF
TGTGCCAGCAGTTTAGGGGCTTGGGATACGCAGTATTTT
>few|TRBJ1-1|-|TRBV25-1
CASGDNDPVSEAFF
TGTGCCAGCGGTGACAATGATCCAGTATCTGAAGCTTTCTTT
>-|TRBJ1-6|-|TRBV6-2/TRBV6-3
CASSYDGSSSYNSPLHF
TGTGCCAGCAGTTACGACGGGTCGAGCTCCTATAATTCACCCCTCCACTTT
>-|TRBJ1-5|TRBD1|TRBV7-2
CASSPQGQSNQPQHF
TGTGCCAGCAGCCCCCAGGGACAGAGCAATCAGCCCCAGCATTTT
>few|TRBJ2-7|TRBD2|TRBV2
CASSEALVSGGSHEQYF
TGTGCCAGCAGTGAAGCGCTGGTTAGCGGGGGTTCCCACGAGCAGTACTTC
>once|TRBJ1-6|TRBD1|TRBV19
CASSAGTGYNSPLHF
TGTGCCAGTAGTGCCGGGACAGGCTATAATTCACCCCTCCACTTT
>-|TRBJ1-1|-|TRBV6-5
CASSYGGGLNTEAFF
TGTGCCAGCAGTTATGGGGGGGGGCTGAACACTGAAGCTTTCTTT
>few|TRBJ2-5|-|TRBV19
CASSINRVGETQYF
TGTGCCAGTAGTATAAACAGGGTTGGAGAGACCCAGTACTTC
>-|TRBJ1-2|-|TRBV30
CAWSAGPLYGYTF
TGTGCCTGGAGTGCGGGACCGCTATATGGCTACACCTTC
>-|TRBJ2-2|-|TRBV6-5
CASSLRRTRGTGELFF
TGTGCCAGCAGTTTAAGGAGGACCCGAGGCACCGGGGAGCTGTTTTTT
>-|TRBJ1-6|-|TRBV6-1
CASMRDTDRFNSPLHF
TGTGCCAGCATGAGGGACACGGACCGATTTAATTCACCCCTCCACTTT
>-|TRBJ1-1|-|TRBV25-1
CASRGGRRDKQTEAFF
TGTGCCAGCAGGGGGGGGCGGAGGGACAAACAGACTGAAGCTTTCTTT
>few|TRBJ1-5|TRBD1|TRBV6-1
CASSATGSNQPQHF
TGTGCCAGCAGTGCGACAGGGAGCAATCAGCCCCAGCATTTT
>-|TRBJ2-5|-|TRBV19
CASSAAPGRETQYF
TGTGCCAGTAGTGCGGCCCCGGGGCGCGAGACCCAGTACTTC
>-|TRBJ1-2|-|TRBV5-5
CASSLSGIPANYGYTF
TGTGCCAGCAGCTTGTCAGGGATACCAGCTAACTATGGCTACACCTTC
>-|TRBJ1-6|-|TRBV6-1
CASSPPGENSPLHF
TGTGCCAGCAGTCCTCCCGGGGAGAATTCACCCCTCCACTTT
>-|TRBJ2-5|-|TRBV28
CASSFLGVGQETQYF
TGTGCCAGCAGTTTTCTTGGGGTAGGCCAAGAGACCCAGTACTTC
>few|TRBJ2-3|TRBD1|TRBV5-1
CASSPDGTGVLGRGYF
TGCGCCAGCAGCCCCGATGGGACAGGGGTTTTGGGACGGGGGTATTTT
>-|TRBJ2-7|-|TRBV6-1
CASRLSGGYEQYF
TGTGCCAGCAGGCTCTCCGGAGGGTACGAGCAGTACTTC
>-|TRBJ2-7|-|TRBV27
CASSKQGWRDEQYF
TGTGCCAGCAGTAAACAGGGGTGGAGGGACGAGCAGTACTTC
>-|TRBJ2-5|-|TRBV2
CASSKSGASQETQYF
TGTGCCAGCAGTAAATCGGGGGCCTCCCAAGAGACCCAGTACTTC
>-|TRBJ2-2|-|TRBV7-3
CASSFGSMNTGELFF
TGTGCCAGCAGCTTTGGCAGTATGAACACCGGGGAGCTGTTTTTT
>few|TRBJ1-1|-|TRBV29-1
CSVWVGTEAFF
TGCAGCGTTTGGGTGGGGACTGAAGCTTTCTTT
>few|TRBJ1-3|TRBD1|TRBV20-1
CSVRGPGSVTNTIYF
TGCAGTGTAAGGGGGCCAGGGTCCGTCACGAACACCATATATTTT
>-|TRBJ1-2|-|TRBV3-1
CASSQGGVVRPYYTF
TGTGCCAGCAGCCAAGGAGGGGTGGTGCGTCCGTACTACACCTTC
>few|TRBJ1-6|-|TRBV6-1
CASSDRASYNSPLHF
TGTGCCAGCAGTGATAGAGCATCCTATAATTCACCCCTCCACTTT
>-|TRBJ2-1|-|TRBV20-1
CSVHLSSHPNEQFF
TGCAGTGTTCACCTAAGTTCCCACCCCAATGAGCAGTTCTTC
>-|TRBJ2-3|-|TRBV21-1
CASSKSTGTSTDTQYF
TGTGCCAGCAGCAAATCAACAGGGACTAGCACAGATACGCAGTATTTT
>-|TRBJ2-5|-|TRBV11-3
CASEWRETQYF
TGTGCCAGCGAGTGGAGGGAGACCCAGTACTTC
>-|TRBJ1-1|-|TRBV20-1
CSARAGPGEAFF
TGCAGTGCTAGAGCCGGGCCCGGCGAAGCTTTCTTT
>-|TRBJ1-1|-|TRBV10-3
CAISESTSGANTEAFF
TGTGCCATCAGTGAGTCGACTTCAGGGGCGAACACTGAAGCTTTCTTT
>few|TRBJ2-5|TRBD2|TRBV7-2
CASSPRTSGGAETQYF
TGTGCCAGCAGCCCGAGGACTAGCGGGGGGGCAGAGACCCAGTACTTC
>-|TRBJ2-1|TRBD2|TRBV30
CAWIRTSGGALFF
TGTGCCTGGATTAGGACTAGCGGGGGGGCCCTGTTCTTC
>-|TRBJ1-2|TRBD1|TRBV29-1
CSVALGQGYGYTF
TGCAGCGTTGCTTTGGGACAGGGGTATGGCTACACCTTC
>-|TRBJ2-5|TRBD1|TRBV24-1
CATSDQRTGGAVRVKTQYF
TGTGCCACCAGTGACCAACGAACAGGGGGCGCGGTGAGGGTGAAGACCCAGTACTTC
>once|TRBJ1-1|-|TRBV19
CASSIDGETEAFF
TGTGCCAGTAGTATAGACGGGGAGACTGAAGCTTTCTTT
>few|TRBJ2-7|-|TRBV6-1
CASSEFHGESSYEQYF
TGTGCCAGCAGTGAATTCCACGGAGAGAGCTCCTACGAGCAGTACTTC
>-|TRBJ2-3|TRBD1|TRBV4-2
CASSQERTGTDTQYF
TGTGCCAGCAGCCAAGAGAGGACAGGTACAGATACGCAGTATTTT
>-|TRBJ2-7|-|TRBV30
CAWSSSETYEQYF
TGTGCCTGGAGTAGCAGTGAAACCTACGAGCAGTACTTC
>-|TRBJ2-7|TRBD1|TRBV30
CASDRGLDEQYF
TGTGCCTCTGACAGGGGGCTCGACGAGCAGTACTTC
>few|TRBJ2-3|TRBD2|TRBV7-9
CASSGLAGGRSTDTQYF
TGTGCCAGCAGCGGACTAGCGGGGGGGCGGTCCACAGATACGCAGTATTTT
>-|TRBJ2-5|-|TRBV5-1
CASSLASELQETQYF
TGCGCCAGCAGCTTGGCGTCAGAACTCCAAGAGACCCAGTACTTC
>few|TRBJ1-1|-|TRBV27
CASSSSRGYTEAFF
TGTGCCAGCAGTTCATCTCGCGGCTACACTGAAGCTTTCTTT
>few|TRBJ1-3|-|TRBV21-1
CASSKASRQSGNTIYF
TGTGCCAGCAGCAAAGCGTCCAGACAGTCTGGAAACACCATATATTTT
>few|TRBJ2-1|TRBD1|TRBV6-1
CASSRAGTGDNEQFF
TGTGCCAGCAGCCGGGCCGGGACAGGGGACAATGAGCAGTTCTTC
>few|TRBJ2-3|TRBD2|TRBV6-1
CASSRSGGKSDTQYF
TGTGCCAGCAGCCGTAGCGGGGGGAAGTCGGATACGCAGTATTTT